The 7 T cell receptor beta chains in this list originate from one sample, sequenced in a study of shared clonotypes between healthy human individuals. Generated by immunoSEQ multiplex PCR, the TCRdb table keeps only in-frame clones and is missing some. Counted here are fewer than 650,000 clones, 75% to 85% occurring once; the ten biggest clones make up 10% to 15%. The sample was PBMCs. The receptors were gathered from a woman between 35 and 50 years old in good health. Some clones in this sample may be carry-over from other donors' samples.

Note on this clone: Within the sample, other DNA sequences also encode this same CDR3. The genes are TRBV6-1 and TRBJ2-5, with no clear D. CDR1 is MNHNS, CDR2 SASEGT, per germline. The CDR3 runs 12 residues. Trimming shortened V by 2 bases and J by 4 bases, and 5 bases separated the two germline ends. CDR3 in amino acids: CASSELGETQYF. The CDR3 coding sequence is TGTGCCAGCAGTGAACTGGGAGAGACCCAGTACTTC.

The chain has TRBV11-2 and TRBJ1-5; possible D gene TRBD1, 6 bases. CDR1 is SGHAT and CDR2 is FQNNGV in the germline V gene. This CDR3 has 14 amino acids. Trimming shortened V by 2 bases and J by 3 bases, and 8 bases separated the two germline ends. The CDR3 DNA follows: TGTGCCAGCAGCTTAAGGGACAACAATCAGCCCCAGCATTTT. It yields the protein CASSLRDNNQPQHF.

This chain uses TRBV30 with TRBJ2-7; no clear D. Germline V gives CDR1 GTSNPN, CDR2 SVGIG (reference sequence). This CDR3 has 12 amino acids. Trimming removed 2 bases at V and 2 bases at J, with 7 bases between. CDR3: CAWSLTAYEQYF. DNA of the CDR3: TGTGCCTGGAGTTTGACCGCCTACGAGCAGTACTTC.

The chain combines TRBV15 with TRBJ2-7; 7 bases line up with TRBD2. CDR1 is LNHNV and CDR2 is YYDKDF in the germline V gene (reference sequence). Trimming at V came to 4 bases and at J to 6 bases, leaving 12 bases not matched to a gene. The CDR3 has 15 residues. CDR3 in amino acids: CATSILAGDGAEQYF. The DNA for the CDR3 is TGTGCCACCAGCATACTCGCGGGAGACGGAGCCGAGCAGTACTTC. Filled out from reference TRBV15 and TRBJ2-7, the complete variable domain reads DAMVIQNPRYQVTQFGKPVTLSCSQTLNHNVMYWYQQKSSQAPKLLFHYYDKDFNNEADTPDNFQSRRPNTSFCFLDIRSPGLGDTAMYLCATSILAGDGAEQYFGPGTRLTVT.

V is TRBV7-6 and J is TRBJ2-1, with 9 bases aligning to TRBD2. CDR3 size: 17 residues. V lost 1 base to trimming and J lost 0 bases; unmatched junction nucleotides: 4. Germline V lookup: CDR1 SGHVS, CDR2 FNYEAQ. This chain's CDR3 is CASSLVAGGLSYNEQFF. CDR3 DNA sequence: TGTGCCAGCAGCTTAGTTGCGGGAGGGCTCTCCTACAATGAGCAGTTCTTC.

The chain has TRBV5-1 and TRBJ1-1; a weak D match, TRBD1 (5 bases). V lost 5 bases, J lost 6 bases, and 14 bases lay in between. The germline V gene encodes CDR1 SGHRS and CDR2 YFSETQ. CDR3 length equals 13 residues. CDR3 in DNA: TGCGCCAGCAGGAGGGGTGACGGGGCTGAAGCTTTCTTT. Encoded protein: CASRRGDGAEAFF.

This chain connects TRBV16 to TRBJ2-7; D is perhaps TRBD1 (6 bases). The V gene's germline CDR1 is KGHSY and CDR2 FQNENV. Trimming pared 0 bases from V and 4 bases from J, leaving 19 bases between. The CDR3 spans 17 residues. CDR3 sequence (DNA): TGTGCCAGCAGCCAATCAGGGAAAGGACAGACCTTTTACGAGCAGTACTTC. Protein product: CASSQSGKGQTFYEQYF.